Below are 14 T cell receptor beta chains sequenced from a single sample in a study of blood T cell repertoires in COVID-19. Sequencing used immunoSEQ multiplex PCR; TCRdb keeps in-frame clones, though not all of them. This repertoire shows about 280,000 clones, roughly 85% found once; its top ten account for roughly 4.7%. Sequences were obtained from PBMCs or T cells enriched from blood (not recorded which). The receptors here all came from a man aged 35 to 55 who had been exposed to COVID-19.

In its sample, this clone was seen a few times. The chain recombines TRBV9 with TRBJ2-5, with D possibly matching TRBD2 (6 bases). The CDR3 length is 14 residues. Trimming shortened V by 3 bases and J by 5 bases, and 14 bases separated the two germline ends. Germline lookup yields CDR1 SGDLS and CDR2 YYNGEE. The CDR3 coding sequence is TGTGCCAGCAGCGATCGACTAGGGCGGGAGACCCAGTACTTC. Translation gives CASSDRLGRETQYF.

V usage is TRBV27 and J usage is TRBJ1-1; weak D call: TRBD1 (5 bases). The CDR3 length is 16 residues. V lost 2 bases to trimming and J lost 4 bases, with 17 bases between them. CDR1 and CDR2 from the germline V gene are MNHEY and SMNVEV (reference sequence). This CDR3 reads CASSLTSQGGITEAFF. The CDR3 DNA sequence: TGTGCCAGCAGTTTAACATCCCAGGGAGGAATCACTGAAGCTTTCTTT.

This sequence joins TRBV6-1 and TRBJ1-5, with D tentatively TRBD1 (5 bases). V dropped 2 bases and J dropped 9 bases, with 20 bases sitting between them. This CDR3 is built from 16 residues. CDR1 and CDR2 (germline): MNHNS, SASEGT. CDR3 sequence reads: CASSESPGGGGRPQHF. The CDR3 DNA is TGTGCCAGCAGTGAATCCCCTGGGGGAGGCGGAAGGCCCCAGCATTTT.

The chain couples TRBV6-5 to TRBJ2-3; perhaps TRBD2 as D (6 bases). CDR3 length: 15 residues. V was clipped by 2 bases and J by 0 bases, with 9 bases between them. The germline CDR1 and CDR2 sequences are MNHEY and SVGAGI. This CDR3 reads CASSYLSGSTDTQYF. The CDR3 DNA reads as TGTGCCAGCAGTTACCTTAGCGGTAGCACAGATACGCAGTATTTT.

CDR3 sequence reads: CASRATGTVPFF. The CDR3, as DNA: TGTGCCAGCAGGGCTACCGGGACAGTTCCCTTCTTC. This sequence joins TRBV12-3 or TRBV12-4 and TRBJ2-1, with 7 nucleotides matching TRBD1. V dropped 6 bases and J dropped 16; count of bases not matched to a gene: 12. There are 12 residues in the CDR3.

The chain has TRBV29-1 and TRBJ1-5, with D unclear. CDR3 length equals 12 residues. Germline lookup yields CDR1 SQVTM and CDR2 ANQGSEA. The V end was cut by 4 bases, the J end by 7 bases, with 11 bases between. The DNA of the CDR3 is TGCAGCGTTGCGCAGGCGGGGCAGCCCCAGCATTTT. This encodes CSVAQAGQPQHF.

The rearrangement joins TRBV12-3 or TRBV12-4 to TRBJ2-7; possible D gene TRBD2, 6 bases. V lost 1 base and J lost 8, with 12 bases in between. CDR3 length equals 13 residues. The CDR3 spells CASSLGGVIKQYF. As DNA, the CDR3 is TGTGCCAGCAGTTTAGGCGGGGTAATCAAGCAGTACTTC.

V gene TRBV5-1 combines with J gene TRBJ1-5, with D maybe TRBD1 (5 bases). The length of the CDR3 is 14 residues. Trimming pared 7 bases from V and 9 bases from J, leaving 20 bases between. CDR1 is SGHRS, CDR2 YFSETQ, per germline. The CDR3 loop is CASALGQEGSPQHF. As DNA, the CDR3 is TGCGCCAGCGCCCTGGGGCAGGAGGGTTCGCCCCAGCATTTT.

The chain has TRBV2 and TRBJ1-5; no clear D gene. The CDR3 spans 14 residues. Per germline, CDR1 SNHLY and CDR2 FYNNEI. Trimming removed 3 bases from V and 7 bases from J, with 13 bases in between. The DNA of the CDR3 is TGTGCCAGCAGTGACGACTTCCTCGGGCAGCCCCAGCATTTT. It yields the protein CASSDDFLGQPQHF.

The chain joins TRBV7-3 to TRBJ2-3; 12 bases align to TRBD2. Germline CDR1 SGHTA, CDR2 FQGTGA. The CDR3 length is 16 residues. V shed 5 bases and J 1 base; nucleotides not matched to a gene: 4. The CDR3 coding sequence is TGTGCCAGCAGCGTACGACTAGCGGGAGGCACAGATACGCAGTATTTT. It is translated as CASSVRLAGGTDTQYF.

The chain links TRBV7-9 to TRBJ2-7; TRBD2 matches at 12 bases. From germline, CDR1 is SEHNR and CDR2 FQNEAQ (reference sequence). The length of the CDR3 is 18 residues. V shed 5 bases and J 4 bases; nucleotides not matched to a gene: 15. CDR3 in amino acids: CASSTGTSGFPKAYEQYF. CDR3 in DNA: TGTGCCAGCAGCACAGGGACTAGCGGGTTCCCGAAGGCGTACGAGCAGTACTTC.

The chain employs TRBV7-2 and TRBJ2-1; D call uncertain. The CDR3 extends over 15 amino acids. Between the trimmed V and J ends, which lost 2 bases and 5 bases, there was a span of 13 bases. The V gene's germline CDR1 is SGHTA and CDR2 FQGNSA. The CDR3 region has the DNA TGTGCCAGCAGCTTAAGGTCAGGCACCAACAATGAGCAGTTCTTC. Translating it yields CASSLRSGTNNEQFF.

Only one count was recorded for this clone. The chain uses TRBV30 and TRBJ1-3; possible D gene TRBD1, 6 bases. The V end lost 2 bases, the J end lost 0 bases, and 17 bases lay between the germline ends. Germline CDR1 reads GTSNPN; CDR2 reads SVGIG (reference sequence). The CDR3 is 17 amino acids. This chain's CDR3 is CAWSLIRGRGSGNTIYF. CDR3 coding DNA: TGTGCCTGGAGTTTAATCAGGGGCCGTGGCTCTGGAAACACCATATATTTT.

The V and J genes are TRBV19 and TRBJ1-2; D uncertain. V was trimmed by 3 bases and J by 4 bases, leaving 24 bases between them. CDR1 is LNHDA and CDR2 is SQIVND in the germline V gene (reference sequence). The CDR3 runs 18 residues. The CDR3 sequence: CASSIAPTGHRTFYGYTF. For the CDR3, the DNA is TGTGCCAGTAGTATTGCGCCCACTGGTCACCGAACCTTCTATGGCTACACCTTC. Full variable domain (outside the CDR3, taken from reference TRBV19 and TRBJ1-2): DGGITQSPKYLFRKEGQNVTLSCEQNLNHDAMYWYRQDPGQGLRLIYYSQIVNDFQKGDIAEGYSVSREKKESFPLTVTSAQKNPTAFYLCASSIAPTGHRTFYGYTFGSGTRLTVV.